The 8 T cell receptor beta chains given below trace back to one sample, sequenced in a study of identifying expanded T cells in peripheral blood. Produced via immunoSEQ multiplex PCR; TCRdb's table is partial and in-frame only. The sample carries 100,000 to 110,000 clones, about 90% recorded once. The sample consisted of blood. The source is a person aged 18 to 75 in good health.

The chain carries TRBV6-5 and TRBJ1-3, with D hard to call. Germline V CDR1 and CDR2: MNHEY, SVGAGI. V was shortened by 0 bases and J by 1 base, with 10 bases between the two germline ends. The CDR3 extends over 16 amino acids. The CDR3 loop is CASSYSISGSGNTIYF. CDR3 in DNA: TGTGCCAGCAGTTACTCGATTTCCGGGTCTGGAAACACCATATATTTT.

The V call is TRBV30, the J call TRBJ2-1; 11 nucleotides line up with TRBD2. Germline CDR1 and CDR2: GTSNPN and SVGIG (reference sequence). V dropped 2 bases and J dropped 13; count of bases not matched to a gene: 4. CDR3 length equals 12 residues. CDR3 amino acids: CAWSPSGRYQFF. CDR3 nucleotide sequence: TGTGCCTGGAGTCCTAGCGGGAGGTACCAGTTCTTC.

In its sample, this clone was seen once. This sequence joins TRBV7-2 and TRBJ2-7; 9 bases are shared with TRBD2. V lost 8 bases, J lost 9 bases, and 17 bases stayed unmatched. Germline V CDR1 and CDR2: SGHTA, FQGNSA. The CDR3 contains 15 residues. The CDR3 reads CASGEFGGLAYVQYF. The CDR3 nucleotides are TGTGCCAGCGGGGAATTTGGGGGACTAGCCTATGTGCAGTACTTC.

The chain is built from TRBV7-9 and TRBJ2-7; D possibly corresponds to TRBD2 (7 bases). The CDR3 totals 13 residues. Germline-derived CDR1 and CDR2 are SEHNR and FQNEAQ (reference sequence). Trimming shortened V by 1 base and J by 4 bases, and 8 bases separated the two germline ends. The CDR3 DNA reads as TGTGCCAGCAGCTTAGAGGGGGGGTACGAGCAGTACTTC. This sequence encodes CASSLEGGYEQYF.

J is TRBJ2-1 and V is TRBV7-6; 8 positions agree with TRBD2. V lost 1 base and J lost 0; bases outside the gene matches: 5. CDR3 length equals 17 residues. Germline lookup yields CDR1 SGHVS and CDR2 FNYEAQ. DNA of the CDR3: TGTGCCAGCAGCTTAGGGTCCAGCGGGAGCTCCTACAATGAGCAGTTCTTC. It specifies CASSLGSSGSSYNEQFF.

The chain recombines TRBV30 with TRBJ1-2, with D perhaps matching TRBD1 (6 bases). The CDR3 contains 14 residues. V was shortened by 6 bases and J by 3 bases, with 17 bases between the two germline ends. CDR1 and CDR2 from the germline V gene are GTSNPN and SVGIG (reference sequence). This CDR3 is CACRIGGADYGYTF. Written as DNA, the CDR3 is TGTGCCTGTCGTATTGGGGGCGCGGACTATGGCTACACCTTC. Full variable domain (remainder filled in from reference TRBV30 and TRBJ1-2): SQTIHQWPATLVQPVGSPLSLECTVEGTSNPNLYWYRQAAGRGLQLLFYSVGIGQISSEVPQNLSASRPQDRQFILSSKKLLLSDSGFYLCACRIGGADYGYTFGSGTRLTVV.

This chain uses TRBV28 with TRBJ2-5; TRBD2 is a possible D gene (6 bases). Germline V lookup: CDR1 MDHEN, CDR2 SYDVKM. The CDR3 covers 12 residues. The ends were cut back, 5 bases at V and 5 bases at J, with 9 bases in the middle. The CDR3 sequence is CASSRGRETQYF. In nucleotides, the CDR3 is TGTGCCAGCAGTCGAGGGAGGGAGACCCAGTACTTC.

This clone was detected only once. The chain has TRBV11-2 and TRBJ2-5; 9 nucleotides align to TRBD2. The ends lost 1 base at V and 2 bases at J; junction bases unmatched: 2. The CDR3 runs 15 residues. CDR1 and CDR2 (germline): SGHAT, FQNNGV. The CDR3: CASSLGLAAQETQYF. The CDR3 coding sequence is TGTGCCAGCAGCTTAGGACTAGCGGCACAAGAGACCCAGTACTTC.